This record covers a single TCR beta chain. The target antigen is unknown. The sample is drawn from a study of cytomegalovirus exposure and HLA in healthy donors. General observations from the study: According to the study, 180 or so TCR beta chains were cytomegalovirus-associated.

PCR employed 60 Vbeta and 13 Jbeta primers. The table came from immunoSEQ multiplex PCR; TCRdb's copy has only in-frame clones and leaves some out. Recorded for this sample: more than 95,000 clones. The CDR3 consists of 14 residues. Losses at the gene ends were 8 bases for V and 0 bases for J; bases not matched to a gene: 4. Germline V gives CDR1 LNHDA, CDR2 SQIVND (reference sequence). Material: PBMCs. V is TRBV19 and J is TRBJ1-1, with 9 bases aligning to TRBD1. The receptor's source is a man aged 40-55 years in good health and CMV-seronegative. For the CDR3, the DNA is TGTGCCAGTGGATACAGGGGGCTGAACACTGAAGCTTTCTTT. Translation: CASGYRGLNTEAFF.